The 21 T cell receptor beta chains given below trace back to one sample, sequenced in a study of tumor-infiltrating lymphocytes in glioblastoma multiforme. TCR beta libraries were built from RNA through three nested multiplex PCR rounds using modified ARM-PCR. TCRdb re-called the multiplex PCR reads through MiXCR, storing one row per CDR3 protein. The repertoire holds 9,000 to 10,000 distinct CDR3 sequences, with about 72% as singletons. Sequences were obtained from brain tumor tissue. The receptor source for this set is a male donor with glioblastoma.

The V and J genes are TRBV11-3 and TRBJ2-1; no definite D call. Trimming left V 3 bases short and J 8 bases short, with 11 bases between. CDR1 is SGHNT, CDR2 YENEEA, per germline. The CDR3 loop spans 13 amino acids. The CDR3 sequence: CASSFTDGDEQFF. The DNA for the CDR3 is TGTGCCAGCAGCTTCACAGACGGAGATGAGCAGTTCTTC.

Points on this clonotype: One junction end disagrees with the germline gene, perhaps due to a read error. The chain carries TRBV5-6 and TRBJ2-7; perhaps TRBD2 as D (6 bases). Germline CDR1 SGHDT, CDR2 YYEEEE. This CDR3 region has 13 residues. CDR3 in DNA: TGTACCAGCAGCTTGACTAGTCTCCACGAGCGGTACTTC. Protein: CTSSLTSLHERYF. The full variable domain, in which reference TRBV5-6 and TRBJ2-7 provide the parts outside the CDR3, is DAGVTQSPTHLIKTRGQQVTLRCSPKSGHDTVSWYQQALGQGPQFIFQYYEEEERQRGNFPDRFSGHQFPNYSSELNVNALLLGDSALYLCTSSLTSLHERYFGPGTRLTVT.

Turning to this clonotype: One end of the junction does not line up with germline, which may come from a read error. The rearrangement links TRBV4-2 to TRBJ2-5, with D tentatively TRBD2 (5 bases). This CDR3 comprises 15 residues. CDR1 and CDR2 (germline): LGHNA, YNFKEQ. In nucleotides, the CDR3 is TGTGCCAGTAGCCAAGAAAGAGGGTATGAGGAGACCCAGTACTTC. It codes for CASSQERGYEETQYF.

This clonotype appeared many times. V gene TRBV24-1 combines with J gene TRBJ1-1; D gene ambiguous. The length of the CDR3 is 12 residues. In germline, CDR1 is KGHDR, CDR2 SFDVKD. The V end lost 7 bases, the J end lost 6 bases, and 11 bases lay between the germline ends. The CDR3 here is CATSSSDAEAFF. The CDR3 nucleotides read TGTGCCACCAGCAGTAGTGACGCTGAAGCTTTCTTT.

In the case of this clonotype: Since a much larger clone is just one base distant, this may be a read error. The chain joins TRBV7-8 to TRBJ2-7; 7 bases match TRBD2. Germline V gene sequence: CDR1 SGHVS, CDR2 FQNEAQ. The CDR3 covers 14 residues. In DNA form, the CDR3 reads TGTGCCAGCAGCTTAGCGACGGGGGGTTACGAGCGGTACTTC. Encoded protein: CASSLATGGYERYF.

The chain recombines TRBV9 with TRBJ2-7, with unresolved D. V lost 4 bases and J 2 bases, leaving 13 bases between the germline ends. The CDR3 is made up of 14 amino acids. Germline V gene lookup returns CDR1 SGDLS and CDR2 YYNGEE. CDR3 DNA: TGTGCCAGCAGCCCAACGACCCAGGCCTACGAGCAGTACTTC. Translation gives CASSPTTQAYEQYF.

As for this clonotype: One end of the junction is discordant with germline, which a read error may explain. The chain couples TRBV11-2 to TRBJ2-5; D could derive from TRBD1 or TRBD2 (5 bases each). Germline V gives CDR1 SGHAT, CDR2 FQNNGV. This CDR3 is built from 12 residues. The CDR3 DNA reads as TGTGCAAGCAGTCGGTGGGGGGAGACCCAGTACTTC. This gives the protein CASSRWGETQYF.

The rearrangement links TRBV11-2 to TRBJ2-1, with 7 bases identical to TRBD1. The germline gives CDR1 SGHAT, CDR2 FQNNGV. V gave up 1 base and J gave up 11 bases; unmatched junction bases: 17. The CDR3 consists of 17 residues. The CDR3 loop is CASSLAARGPSRNKQFF. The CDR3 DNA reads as TGTGCCAGCAGCTTAGCAGCAAGGGGGCCTTCGCGCAACAAGCAGTTCTTC.

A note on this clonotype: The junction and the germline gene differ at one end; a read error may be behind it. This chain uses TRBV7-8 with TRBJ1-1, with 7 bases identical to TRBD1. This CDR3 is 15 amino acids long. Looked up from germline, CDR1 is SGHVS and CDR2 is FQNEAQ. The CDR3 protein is CTSSLAWGGQCEAFF. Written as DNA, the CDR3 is TGTACCAGCAGCTTAGCTTGGGGGGGACAGTGTGAAGCTTTCTTT.

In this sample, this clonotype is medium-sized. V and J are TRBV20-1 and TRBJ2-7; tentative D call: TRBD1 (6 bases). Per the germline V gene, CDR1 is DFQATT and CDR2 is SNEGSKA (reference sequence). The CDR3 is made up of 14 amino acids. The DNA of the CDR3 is TGCAGCCTGCGCGCTGGGATGGAGACAGGCGAGCAGTACTTC. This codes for CSLRAGMETGEQYF.

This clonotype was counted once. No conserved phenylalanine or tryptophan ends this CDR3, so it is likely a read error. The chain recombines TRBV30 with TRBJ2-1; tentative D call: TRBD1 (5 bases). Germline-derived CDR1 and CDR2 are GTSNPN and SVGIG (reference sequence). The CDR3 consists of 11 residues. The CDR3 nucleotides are TGTGCCTGGGGAAGGGGCAATGTGCAGTTCTAC. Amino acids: CAWGRGNVQFY.

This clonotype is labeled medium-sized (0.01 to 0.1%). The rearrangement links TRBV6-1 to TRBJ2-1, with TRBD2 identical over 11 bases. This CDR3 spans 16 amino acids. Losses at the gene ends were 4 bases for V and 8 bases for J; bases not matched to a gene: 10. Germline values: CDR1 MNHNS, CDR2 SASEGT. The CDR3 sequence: CASSVSQLAGAYEQFF. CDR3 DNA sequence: TGTGCCAGCAGTGTATCCCAACTAGCGGGAGCTTATGAGCAGTTCTTC.

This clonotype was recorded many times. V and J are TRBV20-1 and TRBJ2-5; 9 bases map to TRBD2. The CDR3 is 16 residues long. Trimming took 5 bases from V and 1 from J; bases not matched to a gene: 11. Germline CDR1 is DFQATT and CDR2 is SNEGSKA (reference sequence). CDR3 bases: TGCAGTGCTGGCGATCGGATACTAGCGGGCCAAGAGACCCAGTACTTC. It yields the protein CSAGDRILAGQETQYF.

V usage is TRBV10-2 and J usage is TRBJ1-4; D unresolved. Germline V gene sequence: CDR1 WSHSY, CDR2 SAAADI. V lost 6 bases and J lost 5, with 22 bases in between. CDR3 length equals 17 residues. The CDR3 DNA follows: TGCGCCAGCAGGAGCCTGGTGGGCCCCGCGCGGAATGAAAAACTGTTTTTT. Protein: CASRSLVGPARNEKLFF.

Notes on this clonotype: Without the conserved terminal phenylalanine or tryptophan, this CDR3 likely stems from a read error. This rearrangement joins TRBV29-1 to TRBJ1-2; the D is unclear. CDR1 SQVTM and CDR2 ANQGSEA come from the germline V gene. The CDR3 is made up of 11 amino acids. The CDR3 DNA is TGCACCGTTGAAGAAGCCTATGGCTACACCTCC. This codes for CTVEEAYGYTS.

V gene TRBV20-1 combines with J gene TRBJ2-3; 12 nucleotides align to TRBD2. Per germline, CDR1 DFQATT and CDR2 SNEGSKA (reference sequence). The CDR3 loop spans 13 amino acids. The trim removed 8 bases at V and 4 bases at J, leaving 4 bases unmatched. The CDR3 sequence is CSRRTSGADTQYF. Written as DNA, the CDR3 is TGCAGTCGAAGGACTAGCGGGGCAGATACGCAGTATTTT.

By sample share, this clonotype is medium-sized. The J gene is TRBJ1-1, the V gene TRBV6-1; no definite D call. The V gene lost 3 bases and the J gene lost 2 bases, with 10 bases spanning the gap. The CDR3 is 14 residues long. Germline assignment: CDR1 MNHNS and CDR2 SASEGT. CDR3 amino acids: CASSDLQKNTEAFF. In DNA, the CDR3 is TGTGCCAGCAGTGATTTACAGAAAAACACTGAAGCTTTCTTT.

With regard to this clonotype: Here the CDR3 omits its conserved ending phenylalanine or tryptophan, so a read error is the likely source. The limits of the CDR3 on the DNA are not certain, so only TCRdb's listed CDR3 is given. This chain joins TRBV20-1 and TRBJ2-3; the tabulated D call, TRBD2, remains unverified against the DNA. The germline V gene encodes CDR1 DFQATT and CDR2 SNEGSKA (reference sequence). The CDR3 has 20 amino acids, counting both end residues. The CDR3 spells CSASRPGLARGPSSTDTQYY.

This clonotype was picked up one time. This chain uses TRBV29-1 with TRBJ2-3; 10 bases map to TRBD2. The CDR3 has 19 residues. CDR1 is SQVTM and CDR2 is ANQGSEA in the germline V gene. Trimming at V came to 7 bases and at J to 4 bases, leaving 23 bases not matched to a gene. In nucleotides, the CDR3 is TGCAGCGGTGGGGTGGGGTTTGGGGCTAGCGGGAGTAAGGCAGATACGCAGTATTTT. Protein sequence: CSGGVGFGASGSKADTQYF.

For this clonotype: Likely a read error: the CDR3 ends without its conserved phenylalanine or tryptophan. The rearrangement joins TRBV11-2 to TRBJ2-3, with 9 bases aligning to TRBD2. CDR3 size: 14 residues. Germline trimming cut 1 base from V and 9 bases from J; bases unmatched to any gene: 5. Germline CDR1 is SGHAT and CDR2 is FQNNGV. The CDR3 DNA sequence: TGTGCCAGCAGCTTAGTAGCGGGGGAAGACACGCAGTATTCT. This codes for CASSLVAGEDTQYS.

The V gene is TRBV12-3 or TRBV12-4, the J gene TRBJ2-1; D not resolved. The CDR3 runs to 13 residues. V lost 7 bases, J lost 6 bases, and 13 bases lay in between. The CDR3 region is CASTNAGRNEQFF. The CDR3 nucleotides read TGTGCCAGCACCAATGCTGGGCGCAATGAGCAGTTCTTC.